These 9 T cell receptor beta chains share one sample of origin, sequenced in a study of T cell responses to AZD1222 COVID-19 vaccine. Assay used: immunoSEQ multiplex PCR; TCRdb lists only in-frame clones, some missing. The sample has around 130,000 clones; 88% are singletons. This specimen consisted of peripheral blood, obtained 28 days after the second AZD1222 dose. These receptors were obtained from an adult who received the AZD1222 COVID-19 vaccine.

CDR3 sequence reads: CASSPPGIGAGYTF. CDR3 DNA: TGTGCCAGCTCACCACCAGGTATAGGGGCAGGCTACACCTTC. V and J are TRBV18 and TRBJ1-2, with a possible D match to TRBD1 (5 bases). V lost 0 bases, J lost 8 bases, and 13 bases lay in between. CDR3 length equals 14 residues. Germline loops: CDR1 KGHSH, CDR2 LQKENI.

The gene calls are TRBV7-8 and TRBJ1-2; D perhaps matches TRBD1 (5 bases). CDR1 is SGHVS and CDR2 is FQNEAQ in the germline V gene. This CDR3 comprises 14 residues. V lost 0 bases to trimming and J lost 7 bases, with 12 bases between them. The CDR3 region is CASSLAEGRAGYTF. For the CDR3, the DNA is TGTGCCAGCAGCTTAGCCGAGGGGCGCGCTGGCTACACCTTC.

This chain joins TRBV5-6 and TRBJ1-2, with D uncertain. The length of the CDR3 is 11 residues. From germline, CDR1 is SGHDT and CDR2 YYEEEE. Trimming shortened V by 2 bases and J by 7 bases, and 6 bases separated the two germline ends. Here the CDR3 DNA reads TGTGCCAGCAGCTTAGAGAGTGGCTACACCTTC. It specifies CASSLESGYTF.

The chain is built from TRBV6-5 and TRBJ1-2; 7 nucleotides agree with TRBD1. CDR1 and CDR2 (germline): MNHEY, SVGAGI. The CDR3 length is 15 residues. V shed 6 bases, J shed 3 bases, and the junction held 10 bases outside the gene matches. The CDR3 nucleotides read TGTGCCAGCAGCTTAGAAGGGGGCGCGGACTATGGCTACACCTTC. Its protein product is CASSLEGGADYGYTF.

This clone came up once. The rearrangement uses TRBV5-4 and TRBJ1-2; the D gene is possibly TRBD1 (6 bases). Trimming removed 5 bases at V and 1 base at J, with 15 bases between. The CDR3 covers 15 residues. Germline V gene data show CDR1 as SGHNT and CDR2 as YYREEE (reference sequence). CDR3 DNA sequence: TGTGCCAGCAGTTTCGGACAGAGCCTTAACTATGGCTACACCTTC. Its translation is CASSFGQSLNYGYTF.

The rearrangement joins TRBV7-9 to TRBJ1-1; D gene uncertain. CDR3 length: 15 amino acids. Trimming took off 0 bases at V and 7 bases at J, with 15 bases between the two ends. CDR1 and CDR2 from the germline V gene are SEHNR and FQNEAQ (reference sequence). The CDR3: CASSLALTASLEAFF. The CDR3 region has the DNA TGTGCCAGCAGCTTAGCGCTAACAGCATCTCTTGAAGCTTTCTTT.

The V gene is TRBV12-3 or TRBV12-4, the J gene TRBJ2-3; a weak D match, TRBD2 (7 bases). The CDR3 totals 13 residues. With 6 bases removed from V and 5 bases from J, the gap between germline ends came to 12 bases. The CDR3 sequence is CASRRGAIDTQYF. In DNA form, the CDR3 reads TGTGCCAGCAGACGGGGGGCGATAGATACGCAGTATTTT.

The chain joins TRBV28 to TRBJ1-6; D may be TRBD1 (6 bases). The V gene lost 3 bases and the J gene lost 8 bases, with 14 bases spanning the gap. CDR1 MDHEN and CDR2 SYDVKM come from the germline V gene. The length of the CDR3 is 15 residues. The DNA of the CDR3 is TGTGCCAGCAGTTTTAGGAGGACAGATTATTCACCCCTCCACTTT. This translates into CASSFRRTDYSPLHF.

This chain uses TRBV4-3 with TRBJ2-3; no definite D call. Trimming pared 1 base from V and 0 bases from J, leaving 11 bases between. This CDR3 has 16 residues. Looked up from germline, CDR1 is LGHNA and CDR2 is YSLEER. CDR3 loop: CASSQGSLGSTDTQYF. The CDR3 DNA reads TGCGCCAGCAGCCAAGGCAGCCTAGGAAGCACAGATACGCAGTATTTT.